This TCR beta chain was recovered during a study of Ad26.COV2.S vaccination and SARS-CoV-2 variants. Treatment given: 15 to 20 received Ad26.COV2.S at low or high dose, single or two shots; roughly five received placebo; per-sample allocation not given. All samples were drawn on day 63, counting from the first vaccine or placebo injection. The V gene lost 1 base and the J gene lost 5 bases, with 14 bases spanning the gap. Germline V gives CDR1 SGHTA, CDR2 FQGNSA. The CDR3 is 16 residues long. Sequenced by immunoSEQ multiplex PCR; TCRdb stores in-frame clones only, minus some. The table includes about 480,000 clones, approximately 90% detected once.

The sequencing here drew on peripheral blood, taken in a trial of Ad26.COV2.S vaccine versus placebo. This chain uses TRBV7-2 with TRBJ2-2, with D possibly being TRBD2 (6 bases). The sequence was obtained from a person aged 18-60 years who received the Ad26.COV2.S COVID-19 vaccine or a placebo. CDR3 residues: CASSLESARGTGELFF. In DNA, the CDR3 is TGTGCCAGCAGCTTAGAATCAGCCCGGGGGACCGGGGAGCTGTTTTTT.